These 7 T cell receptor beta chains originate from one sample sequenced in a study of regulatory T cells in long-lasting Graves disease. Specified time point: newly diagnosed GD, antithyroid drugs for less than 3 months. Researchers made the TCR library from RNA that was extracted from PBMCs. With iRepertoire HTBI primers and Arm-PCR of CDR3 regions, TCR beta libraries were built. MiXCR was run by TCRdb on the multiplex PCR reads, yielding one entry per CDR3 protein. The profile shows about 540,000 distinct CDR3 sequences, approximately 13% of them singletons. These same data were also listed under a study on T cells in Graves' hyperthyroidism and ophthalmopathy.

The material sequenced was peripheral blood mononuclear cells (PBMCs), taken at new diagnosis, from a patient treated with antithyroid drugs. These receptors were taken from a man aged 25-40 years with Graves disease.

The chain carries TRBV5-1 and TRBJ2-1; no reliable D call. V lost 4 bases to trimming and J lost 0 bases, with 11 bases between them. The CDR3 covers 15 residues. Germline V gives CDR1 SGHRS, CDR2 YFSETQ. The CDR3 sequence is CASSPDPSSYNEQFF. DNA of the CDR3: TGCGCCAGCAGCCCAGACCCGAGCTCCTACAATGAGCAGTTCTTC. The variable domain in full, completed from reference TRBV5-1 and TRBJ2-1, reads KAGVTQTPRYLIKTRGQQVTLSCSPISGHRSVSWYQQTPGQGLQFLFEYFSETQRNKGNFPGRFSGRQFSNSRSEMNVSTLELGDSALYLCASSPDPSSYNEQFFGPGTRLTVL.

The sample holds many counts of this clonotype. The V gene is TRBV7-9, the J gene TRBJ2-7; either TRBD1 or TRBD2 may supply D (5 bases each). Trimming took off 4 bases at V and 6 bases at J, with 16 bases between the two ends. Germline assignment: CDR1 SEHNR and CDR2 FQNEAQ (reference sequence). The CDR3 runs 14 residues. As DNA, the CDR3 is TGTGCCAGCAGCTCGCCGGGACCTTTTGGCGAGCAGTACTTC. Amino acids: CASSSPGPFGEQYF.

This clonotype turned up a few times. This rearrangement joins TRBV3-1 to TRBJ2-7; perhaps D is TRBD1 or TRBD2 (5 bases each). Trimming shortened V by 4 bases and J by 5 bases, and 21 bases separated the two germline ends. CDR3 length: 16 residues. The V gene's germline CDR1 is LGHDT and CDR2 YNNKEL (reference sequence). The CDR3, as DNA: TGTGCCAGCAGCCCCCCCCTTCGGGGAGTAGGGGACGAGCAGTACTTC. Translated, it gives CASSPPLRGVGDEQYF.

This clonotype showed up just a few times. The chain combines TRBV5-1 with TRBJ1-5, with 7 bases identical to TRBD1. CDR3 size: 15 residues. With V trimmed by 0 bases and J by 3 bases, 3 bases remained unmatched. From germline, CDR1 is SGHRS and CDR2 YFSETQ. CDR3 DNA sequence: TGCGCCAGCAGCTTGGGAGGGGGCATCAATCAGCCCCAGCATTTT. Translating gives CASSLGGGINQPQHF.

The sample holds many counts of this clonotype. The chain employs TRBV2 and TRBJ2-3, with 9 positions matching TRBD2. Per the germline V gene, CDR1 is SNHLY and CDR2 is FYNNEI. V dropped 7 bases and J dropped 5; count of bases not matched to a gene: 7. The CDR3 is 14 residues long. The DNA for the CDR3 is TGTGCCAGCAAAGTAGCGGGAGACGAAGATACGCAGTATTTT. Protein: CASKVAGDEDTQYF.

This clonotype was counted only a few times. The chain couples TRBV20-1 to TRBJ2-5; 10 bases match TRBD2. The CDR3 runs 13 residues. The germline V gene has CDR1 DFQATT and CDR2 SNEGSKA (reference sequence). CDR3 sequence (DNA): TGCAGCGCCGGGACTAGCGAAGTAGAGACCCAGTACTTC. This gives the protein CSAGTSEVETQYF.

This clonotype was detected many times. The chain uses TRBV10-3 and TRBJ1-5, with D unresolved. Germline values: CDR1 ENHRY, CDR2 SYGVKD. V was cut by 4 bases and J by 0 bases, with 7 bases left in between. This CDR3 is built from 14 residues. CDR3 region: CAISVGHSNQPQHF. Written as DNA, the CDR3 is TGTGCCATCAGTGTAGGTCATAGCAATCAGCCCCAGCATTTT.